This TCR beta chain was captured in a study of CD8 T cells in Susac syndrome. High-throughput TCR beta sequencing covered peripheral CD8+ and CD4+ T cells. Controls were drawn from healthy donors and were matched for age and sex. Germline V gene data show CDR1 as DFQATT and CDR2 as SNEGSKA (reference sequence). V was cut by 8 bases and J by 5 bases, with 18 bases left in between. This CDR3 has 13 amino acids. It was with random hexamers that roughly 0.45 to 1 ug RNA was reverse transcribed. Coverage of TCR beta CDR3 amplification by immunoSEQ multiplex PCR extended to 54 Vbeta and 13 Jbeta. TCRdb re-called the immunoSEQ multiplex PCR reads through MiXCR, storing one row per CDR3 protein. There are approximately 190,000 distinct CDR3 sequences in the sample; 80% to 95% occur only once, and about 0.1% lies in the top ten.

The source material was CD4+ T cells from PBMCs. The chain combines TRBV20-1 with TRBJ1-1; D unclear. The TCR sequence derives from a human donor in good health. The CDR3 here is CSPRSPSETEAFF. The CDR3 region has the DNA TGCAGTCCCCGGTCTCCCTCGGAAACTGAAGCTTTCTTT.